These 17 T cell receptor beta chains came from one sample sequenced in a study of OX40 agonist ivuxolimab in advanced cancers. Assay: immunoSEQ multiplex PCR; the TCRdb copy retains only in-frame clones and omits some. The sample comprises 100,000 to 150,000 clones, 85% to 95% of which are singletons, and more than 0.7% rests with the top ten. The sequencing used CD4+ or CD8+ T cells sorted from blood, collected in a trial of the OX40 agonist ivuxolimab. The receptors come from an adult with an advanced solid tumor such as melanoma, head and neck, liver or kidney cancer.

CDR3 coding DNA: TGTGCCAGCAGCCGCCGGGACCAGCCCTACAATGAGCAGTTCTTC. Amino acids: CASSRRDQPYNEQFF. The rearrangement links TRBV11-2 to TRBJ2-1, with D tentatively TRBD1 or TRBD2 (5 bases each). The V end was cut by 5 bases, the J end by 2 bases, with 13 bases between. CDR3 size: 15 residues. The germline gives CDR1 SGHAT, CDR2 FQNNGV.

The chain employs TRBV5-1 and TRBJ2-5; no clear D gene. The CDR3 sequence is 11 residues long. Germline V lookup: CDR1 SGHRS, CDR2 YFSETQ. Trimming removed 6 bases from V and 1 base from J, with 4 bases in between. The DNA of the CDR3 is TGCGCCAGCATTTCCCAAGAGACCCAGTACTTC. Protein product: CASISQETQYF.

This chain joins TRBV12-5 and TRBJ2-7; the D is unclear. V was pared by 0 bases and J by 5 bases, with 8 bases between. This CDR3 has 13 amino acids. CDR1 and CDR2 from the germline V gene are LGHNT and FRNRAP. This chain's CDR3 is CASGLVDLDEQYF. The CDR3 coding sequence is TGTGCTAGTGGTTTGGTTGACCTGGACGAGCAGTACTTC.

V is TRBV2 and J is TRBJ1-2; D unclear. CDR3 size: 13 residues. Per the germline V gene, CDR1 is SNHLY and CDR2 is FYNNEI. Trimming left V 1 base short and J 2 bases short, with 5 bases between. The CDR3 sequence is CASSEVMNYGYTF. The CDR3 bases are TGTGCCAGCAGTGAAGTCATGAACTATGGCTACACCTTC.

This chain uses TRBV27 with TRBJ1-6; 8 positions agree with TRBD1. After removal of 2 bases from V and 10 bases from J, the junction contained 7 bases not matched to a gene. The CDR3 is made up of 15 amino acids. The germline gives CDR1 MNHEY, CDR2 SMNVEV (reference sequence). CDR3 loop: CASSLLRTGNSPLHF. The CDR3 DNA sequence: TGTGCCAGCAGTTTACTTCGGACAGGGAACTCACCCCTCCACTTT.

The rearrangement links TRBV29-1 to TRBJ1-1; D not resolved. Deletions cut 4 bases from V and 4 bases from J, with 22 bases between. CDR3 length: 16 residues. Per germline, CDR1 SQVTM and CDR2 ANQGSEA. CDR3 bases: TGCAGCGTTGCCTCCGGCCCCATTGGCTCTGGCACTGAAGCTTTCTTT. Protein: CSVASGPIGSGTEAFF.

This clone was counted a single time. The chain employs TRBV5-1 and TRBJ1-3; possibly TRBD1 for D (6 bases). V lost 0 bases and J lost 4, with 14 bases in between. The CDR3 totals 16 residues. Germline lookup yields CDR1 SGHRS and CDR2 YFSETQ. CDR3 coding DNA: TGCGCCAGCAGCTTGGCACAGGGTACGGAAGGAAACACCATATATTTT. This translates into CASSLAQGTEGNTIYF.

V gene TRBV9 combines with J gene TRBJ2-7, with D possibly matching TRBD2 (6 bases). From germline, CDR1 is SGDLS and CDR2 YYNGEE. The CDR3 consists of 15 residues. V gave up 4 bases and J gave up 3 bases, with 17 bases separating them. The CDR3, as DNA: TGTGCCAGCAGCCCTCTGGCGGGACCGTACTACGAGCAGTACTTC. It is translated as CASSPLAGPYYEQYF.

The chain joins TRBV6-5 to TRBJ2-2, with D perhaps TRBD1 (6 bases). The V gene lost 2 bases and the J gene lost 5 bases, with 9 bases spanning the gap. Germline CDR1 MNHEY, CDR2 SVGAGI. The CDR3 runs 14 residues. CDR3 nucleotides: TGTGCCAGCAGTTACGAAGGGGGTACCGGGGAGCTGTTTTTT. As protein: CASSYEGGTGELFF.

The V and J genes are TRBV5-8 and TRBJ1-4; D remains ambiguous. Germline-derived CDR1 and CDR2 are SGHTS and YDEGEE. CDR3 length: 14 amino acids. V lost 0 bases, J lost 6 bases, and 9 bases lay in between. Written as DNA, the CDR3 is TGTGCCAGCAGCTTGGGGTTACCCCATGAAAAACTGTTTTTT. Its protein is CASSLGLPHEKLFF.

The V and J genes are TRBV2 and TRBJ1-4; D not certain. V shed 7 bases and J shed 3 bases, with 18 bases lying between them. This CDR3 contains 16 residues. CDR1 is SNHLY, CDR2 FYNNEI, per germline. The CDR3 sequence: CASTPWSSRANEKLFF. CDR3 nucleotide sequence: TGTGCCAGCACCCCCTGGAGTTCTAGGGCTAATGAAAAACTGTTTTTT.

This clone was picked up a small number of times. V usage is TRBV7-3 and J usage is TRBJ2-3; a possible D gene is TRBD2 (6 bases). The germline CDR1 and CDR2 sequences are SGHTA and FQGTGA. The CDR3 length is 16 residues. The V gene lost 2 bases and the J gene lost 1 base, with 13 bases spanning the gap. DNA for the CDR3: TGTGCCAGCAGCTTACAAGCGGGTTTAGGCACAGATACGCAGTATTTT. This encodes CASSLQAGLGTDTQYF.

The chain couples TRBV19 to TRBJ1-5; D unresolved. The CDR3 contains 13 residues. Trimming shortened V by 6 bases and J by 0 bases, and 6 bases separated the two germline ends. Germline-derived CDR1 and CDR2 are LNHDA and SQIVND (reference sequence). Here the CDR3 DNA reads TGTGCCAGTAGGGCAGATAGCAATCAGCCCCAGCATTTT. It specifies CASRADSNQPQHF.

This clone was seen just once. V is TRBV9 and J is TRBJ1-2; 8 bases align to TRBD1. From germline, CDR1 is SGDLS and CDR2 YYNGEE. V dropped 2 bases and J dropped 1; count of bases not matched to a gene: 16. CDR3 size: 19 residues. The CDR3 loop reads CASSVSGGTGIRLNYGYTF. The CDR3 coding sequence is TGTGCCAGCAGCGTCTCAGGGGGGACAGGCATCCGGCTTAACTATGGCTACACCTTC.

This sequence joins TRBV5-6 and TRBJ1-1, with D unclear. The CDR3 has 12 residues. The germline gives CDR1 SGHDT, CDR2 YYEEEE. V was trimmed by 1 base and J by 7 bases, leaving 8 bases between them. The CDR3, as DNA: TGTGCCAGCAGCTTGTGGGAAGGTGAAGCTTTCTTT. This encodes CASSLWEGEAFF.

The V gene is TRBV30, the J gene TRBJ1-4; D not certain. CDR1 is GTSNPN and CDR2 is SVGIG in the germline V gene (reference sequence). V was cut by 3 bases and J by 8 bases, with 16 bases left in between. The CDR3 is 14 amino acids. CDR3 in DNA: TGTGCCTGGAGAAATCATGATAGTGAAGAAAAACTGTTTTTT. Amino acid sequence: CAWRNHDSEEKLFF.

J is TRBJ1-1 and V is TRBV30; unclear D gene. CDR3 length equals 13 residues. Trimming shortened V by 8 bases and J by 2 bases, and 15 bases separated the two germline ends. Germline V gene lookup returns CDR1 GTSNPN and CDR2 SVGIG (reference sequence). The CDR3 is CALSPWINTEAFF. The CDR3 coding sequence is TGTGCCCTAAGTCCGTGGATTAACACTGAAGCTTTCTTT.